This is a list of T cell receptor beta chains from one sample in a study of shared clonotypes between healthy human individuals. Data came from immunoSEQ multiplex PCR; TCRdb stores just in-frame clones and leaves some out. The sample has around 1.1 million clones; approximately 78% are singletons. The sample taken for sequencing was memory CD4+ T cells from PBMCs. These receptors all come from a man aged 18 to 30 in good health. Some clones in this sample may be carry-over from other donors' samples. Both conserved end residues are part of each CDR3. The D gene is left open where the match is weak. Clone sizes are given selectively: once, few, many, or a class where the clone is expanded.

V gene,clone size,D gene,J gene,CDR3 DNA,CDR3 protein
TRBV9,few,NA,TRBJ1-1,TGTGCCAGCAGCTGGGAGAGAAACACTGAAGCTTTCTTT,CASSWERNTEAFF
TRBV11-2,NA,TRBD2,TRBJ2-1,TGTGCCGAGGGGCTAGCGGATTACAATGAGCAGTTCTTC,CAEGLADYNEQFF
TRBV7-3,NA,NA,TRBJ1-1,TGTGCCAGCAGCATGCAGAGGAACACTGAAGCTTTCTTT,CASSMQRNTEAFF
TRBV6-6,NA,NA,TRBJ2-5,TGTGCCAGCAGACCCCCTATGGGGCTCCAAGAGACCCAGTACTTC,CASRPPMGLQETQYF
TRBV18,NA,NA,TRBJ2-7,TGTGCCAGCTCACCAGGTCAGTCCTACGAGCAGTACTTC,CASSPGQSYEQYF
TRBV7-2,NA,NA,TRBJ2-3,TGTGCCAGCAGCTTAGCGAGAGATACGCAGTATTTT,CASSLARDTQYF
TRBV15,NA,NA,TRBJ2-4,TGTGCCACCAGCAGAGAGATCCTAGCCAAAAACATTCAGTACTTC,CATSREILAKNIQYF
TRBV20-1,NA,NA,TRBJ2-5,TGCAGTGCTAGTCCCGCGCTCCTGTACTTC,CSASPALLYF
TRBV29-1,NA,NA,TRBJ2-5,TGCAGCGTTGGTCAGGGGATGGGAGAGACCCAGTACTTC,CSVGQGMGETQYF
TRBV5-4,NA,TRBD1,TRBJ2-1,TGTGCCAGCAGCAAAAGCCCGGGACAGGGAGGGTCCAATGAGCAGTTCTTC,CASSKSPGQGGSNEQFF
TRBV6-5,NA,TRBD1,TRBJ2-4,TGTGCCAGCAGTTACTCGGGACAGCAAAACATTCAGTACTTC,CASSYSGQQNIQYF
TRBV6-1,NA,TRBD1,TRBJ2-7,TGTGCCAGCAGTACTACCAGGGGGCGCTACGAGCAGTACTTC,CASSTTRGRYEQYF
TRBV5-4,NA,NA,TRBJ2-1,TGTGCCACCGGGGCAGGTGGGACCGGTACAAACAATGAGCAGTTCTTC,CATGAGGTGTNNEQFF
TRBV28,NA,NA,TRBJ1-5,TGTGCCAGCAGCCGCACGACAGTAGGCAATCAGCCCCAGCATTTT,CASSRTTVGNQPQHF
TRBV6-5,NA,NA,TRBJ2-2,TGTGCCAGCAGACAGGGTCTAAACACCGGGGAGCTGTTTTTT,CASRQGLNTGELFF
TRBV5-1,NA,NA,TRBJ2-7,TGCGCCAGCAGTCCCGTGGGCTACGAGCAGTACTTC,CASSPVGYEQYF
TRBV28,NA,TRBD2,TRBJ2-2,TGTGCCAGCAGCTCACTACTCGCCACTAGCGGGAGGTGGCGGAGCGGGGAGCTGTTTTTT,CASSSLLATSGRWRSGELFF
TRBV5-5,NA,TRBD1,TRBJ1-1,TGTGCCAGCAAGGGACAGCCGGTAGTAAACACTGAAGCTTTCTTT,CASKGQPVVNTEAFF
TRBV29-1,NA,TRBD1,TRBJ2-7,TGCAGCGTTTCTGGACAGGGGCCCGAGCAGTACTTC,CSVSGQGPEQYF
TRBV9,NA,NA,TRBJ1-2,TGTGCCAGCAGCGTAGCTGGGAGTCTTCCCTATGGCTACACCTTC,CASSVAGSLPYGYTF
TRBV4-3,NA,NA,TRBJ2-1,TGCGCCAGCAGCCAAGATCGACGTGAAGCAAGCTACAATGAGCAGTTCTTC,CASSQDRREASYNEQFF
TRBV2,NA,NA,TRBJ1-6,TGTGCGAGCAGGCCCGGAAGGAATTCACCCCTCCACTTT,CASRPGRNSPLHF
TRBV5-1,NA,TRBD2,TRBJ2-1,TGCGCCAGCAGCTTGAGCCTAGCGGGAGGGTCTGAGCAGTTCTTC,CASSLSLAGGSEQFF
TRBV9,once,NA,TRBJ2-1,TGTGCCAGCAGCGCCCGGGACATTGGATGGGGTGAGCAGTTCTTC,CASSARDIGWGEQFF
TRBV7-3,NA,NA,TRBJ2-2,TGTGCCAGCAGCTTAAACCCCTCGAACACCGGGGAGCTGTTTTTT,CASSLNPSNTGELFF
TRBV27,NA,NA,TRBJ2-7,TGTGCCAGCAGTTTGGTCCCCCACGGGTCCGAGCAGTACTTC,CASSLVPHGSEQYF
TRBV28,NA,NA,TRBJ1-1,TGTGCCAGCAGTTTCCCCGGGACACCTAACACTGAAGCTTTCTTT,CASSFPGTPNTEAFF
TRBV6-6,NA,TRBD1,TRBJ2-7,TGTGCCAGCAGCTCCCGGCCGGGACAGACTACTCAAGACTTC,CASSSRPGQTTQDF
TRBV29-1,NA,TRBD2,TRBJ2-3,TGCAGCGCTGATGGGGGGGAGACTAGCACAGATACGCAGTATTTT,CSADGGETSTDTQYF
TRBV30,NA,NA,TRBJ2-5,TGTGCCTGGAGTCAAACTAGCCAAGAGACCCAGTACTTC,CAWSQTSQETQYF
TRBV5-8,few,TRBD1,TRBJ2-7,TGTGCCAGCAACACTGACAGGGGGCAAACCTACGAGCAGTACTTC,CASNTDRGQTYEQYF
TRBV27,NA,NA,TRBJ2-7,TGTGCCAGCAGTTTATCAGGGTCCTACGAGCAGTACTTC,CASSLSGSYEQYF
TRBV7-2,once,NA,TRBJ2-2,TGTGCCAGCAGTCCCAGGGCTGCGGGCACCGGGGAGCTGTTTTTT,CASSPRAAGTGELFF
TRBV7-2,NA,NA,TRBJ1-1,TGTGCCAGCAGCCCGTCACTTTGGGTAATGAACACTGAAGCTTTCTTT,CASSPSLWVMNTEAFF
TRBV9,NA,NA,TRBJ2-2,TGTGCCAGCAGCGATAACAGAAACACCGGGGAGCTGTTTTTT,CASSDNRNTGELFF
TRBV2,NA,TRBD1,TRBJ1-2,TGTGCCAGCAGGACAGGGCTTACTAACTATGGCTACACCTTC,CASRTGLTNYGYTF
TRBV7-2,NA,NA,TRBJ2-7,TGTGCCAGCAGCTTACGGACTACAACCTCCTACGAGCAGTACTTC,CASSLRTTTSYEQYF
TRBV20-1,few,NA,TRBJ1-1,TGCAGTGTAGGTACGGACACTGAAGCTTTCTTT,CSVGTDTEAFF
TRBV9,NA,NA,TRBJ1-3,TGTGCCAGCAGCGTAGGGGCGGTCTCTGGAAACACCATATATTTT,CASSVGAVSGNTIYF
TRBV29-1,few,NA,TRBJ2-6,TGCAGCGTGGGGACACAGGGCTCTGGGGCCAACGTCCTGACTTTC,CSVGTQGSGANVLTF
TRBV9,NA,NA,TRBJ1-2,TGTGCCAGCAGCGTCTCATCGGACTATGGCTACACCTTC,CASSVSSDYGYTF
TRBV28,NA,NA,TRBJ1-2,TGTGCCACCGAAAGAGGTACCACCTTC,CATERGTTF
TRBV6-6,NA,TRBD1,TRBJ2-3,TGTGCCAGCAGCCCCCAGGGGGCCGATACGCAGTATTTT,CASSPQGADTQYF
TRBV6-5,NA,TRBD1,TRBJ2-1,TGTGCCACCTCGGGACAGGGGGCCTATGAGCAGTTCTTC,CATSGQGAYEQFF
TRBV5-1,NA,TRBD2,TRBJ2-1,TGCGCCAGCACCTTAGACCCGACTAGCGGGAGAAATGAGCAGTTCTTC,CASTLDPTSGRNEQFF
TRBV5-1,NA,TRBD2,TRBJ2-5,TGCGCCAGCAGCTTGGGAATAGCGGGAGGATTGGAGACCCAGTACTTC,CASSLGIAGGLETQYF
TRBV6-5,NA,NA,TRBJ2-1,TGTGCCAGCAGGCCCGGGCCTCGAAATGAGCAGTTCTTC,CASRPGPRNEQFF
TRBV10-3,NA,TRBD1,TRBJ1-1,TGTGCCATCAGGGGACAGGGGGCGCCTGGAGGCTTTAGGGGGAACACTGAAGCTTTCTTT,CAIRGQGAPGGFRGNTEAFF
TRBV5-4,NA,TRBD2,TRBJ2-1,TGTGCCAGCAGCTCGCCCCCGGGGGGGACGAAAGACAATGAGCAGTTCTTC,CASSSPPGGTKDNEQFF
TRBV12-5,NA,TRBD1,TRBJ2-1,TGTGCTAGTGGTTTGGTAGGGGGCCAGGAGCAGTTCTTC,CASGLVGGQEQFF
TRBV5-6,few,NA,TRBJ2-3,TGTGCCAGCAGCCGGCGGACTTCCTCCGGCACAGATACGCAGTATTTT,CASSRRTSSGTDTQYF
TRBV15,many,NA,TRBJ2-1,TGTGCCACCAGCAGAGATTGGGTCAGGGCAGGGGCGAGGGACAATGAGCAGTTCTTC,CATSRDWVRAGARDNEQFF
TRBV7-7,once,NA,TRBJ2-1,TGTGCCAGCAGCTTAATTGGGGGAACCTACAATGAGCAGTTCTTC,CASSLIGGTYNEQFF
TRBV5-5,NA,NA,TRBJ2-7,TGTGCCAGCAGCACCGAGCGCTACGAGCAGTACTTC,CASSTERYEQYF